These 11 T cell receptor beta chains were sequenced from one sample in a study of glioma-infiltrating T cells. TCR alpha and beta CDR3 regions were amplified from RNA using iRepertoire nested multiplex PCR. Each CDR3 protein is one row after TCRdb ran MiXCR on the multiplex PCR reads. This sample has fewer than 500,000 distinct CDR3 sequences; approximately 42% occur once, and the top ten carry around 12%. Specimen: glioma tissue, nonneoplastic brain tissue, or PBMCs (not recorded which). These receptors all stem from a human donor with low-grade glioma or glioblastoma, undergoing nonglioma brain surgery, or in good health (not recorded which).

As for this clonotype: A much larger clone differs from this one at a single base, so this may be a read error. V and J are TRBV28 and TRBJ2-7, with 7 bases lining up with TRBD2. The CDR3 contains 15 residues. Germline CDR1 MDHEN, CDR2 SYDVKM. The CDR3 DNA is TGTGCCAGCAGTTCTAGCGGTTCCGGACCTTACGATCAGTACTTC. Translation gives CASSSSGSGPYDQYF. Variable domain in full (rest from reference TRBV28 and TRBJ2-7): DVKVTQSSRYLVKRTGEKVFLECVQDMDHENMFWYRQDPGLGLRLIYFSYDVKMKEKGDIPEGYSVSREKKERFSLILESASTNQTSMYLCASSSSGSGPYDQYFGPGTRLTVT.

The CDR3 coding sequence is TGCGCCAGCAGCCAATTTACAGGGGTGTGGAGCACTGAAGCTTTCTTT. Amino acids: CASSQFTGVWSTEAFF. The J gene is TRBJ1-1, the V gene TRBV4-3, with 7 bases that match TRBD1. V shed 2 bases and J 4 bases; nucleotides not matched to a gene: 10. Germline CDR1 and CDR2: LGHNA and YSLEER. The CDR3 has 16 residues.

This clonotype occurred a few times. The rearrangement links TRBV4-2 to TRBJ2-7; 7 bases line up with TRBD1. V was pared by 3 bases and J by 5 bases, with 4 bases of the junction left unmatched. The CDR3 length is 13 residues. Germline values: CDR1 LGHNA, CDR2 YNFKEQ. The CDR3 DNA sequence: TGTGCCAGCAGCCAGGGAGACAGGGACGAGCAGTACTTC. Protein sequence: CASSQGDRDEQYF.

Many counts were recorded for this clonotype. The V gene is TRBV18, the J gene TRBJ1-6; 7 nucleotides line up with TRBD1. V shed 3 bases and J 7 bases; nucleotides not matched to a gene: 0. The germline V gene encodes CDR1 KGHSH and CDR2 LQKENI. The CDR3 totals 13 residues. CDR3 DNA sequence: TGTGCCAGCTCACCGACAGGGAATTCACCCCTCCACTTT. It encodes CASSPTGNSPLHF.

The chain links TRBV7-2 to TRBJ2-7; either TRBD1 or TRBD2 may fit D (5 bases each). The CDR3 is 16 residues long. V lost 0 bases to trimming and J lost 11 bases, with 23 bases between them. CDR1 SGHTA and CDR2 FQGNSA come from the germline V gene. The DNA of the CDR3 is TGTGCCAGCAGCTTAGCGCTTGGGGCAGGGAACGGGGTGGAGTACTTC. Residues: CASSLALGAGNGVEYF.

This clonotype came up a few times. This chain uses TRBV6-2 or TRBV6-3 with TRBJ1-1, with D possibly being TRBD1 (6 bases). CDR3 length equals 14 residues. CDR1 MNHEY and CDR2 SVGEGT come from the germline V gene. Between the trimmed V and J ends, which lost 7 bases and 4 bases, there was a span of 16 bases. The CDR3 is CASTRQGPFTEAFF. In DNA form, the CDR3 reads TGTGCCAGCACTCGCCAGGGGCCGTTCACTGAAGCTTTCTTT.

As concerns this clonotype: Relative to the germline gene, one junction end is altered; a read error may explain this. This chain joins TRBV12-3 or TRBV12-4 and TRBJ2-1; D gene ambiguous. CDR3 length: 13 amino acids. The DNA of the CDR3 is TGTGCCAGCAGTTTCCGACTGTCCTACGAGAAGTACTTC. Its protein is CASSFRLSYEKYF.

As for this clonotype: Since a much larger clone is just one base distant, this may be a read error. The chain has TRBV27 and TRBJ2-7; possibly TRBD2 for D (5 bases). There are 11 residues in the CDR3. CDR1 is MNHEY and CDR2 is SMNVEV in the germline V gene (reference sequence). V was trimmed by 4 bases and J by 9 bases, leaving 10 bases between them. DNA for the CDR3: TGTGCCAGCAGTTCCGGAGGCGGGCAGTACTTC. Protein product: CASSSGGGQYF.

As concerns this clonotype: It may be a read error: a sequence one base away is much more abundant. The chain is built from TRBV11-3 and TRBJ2-1; TRBD1 agrees at 8 bases. The germline gives CDR1 SGHNT, CDR2 YENEEA. CDR3 size: 15 residues. The CDR3 DNA reads as TGTGTCAGCAGCTCACAGGGGGTTACCTACAATGAGCAGTTCTTC. Its translation is CVSSSQGVTYNEQFF.

In its sample, this clonotype was seen a few times. J is TRBJ2-7 and V is TRBV7-2; D is possibly TRBD1 (6 bases). Trimming pared 1 base from V and 2 bases from J, leaving 9 bases between. The germline CDR1 and CDR2 sequences are SGHTA and FQGNSA. The CDR3 is made up of 14 amino acids. CDR3 region: CASSLGTVAYEQYF. Here the CDR3 DNA reads TGTGCCAGCAGCTTAGGGACAGTTGCCTACGAGCAGTACTTC.

This clonotype was observed at least ten times. V gene TRBV7-2 combines with J gene TRBJ1-1, with TRBD1 matching 7 bases. With V trimmed by 3 bases and J by 5 bases, 3 bases remained unmatched. The V gene's germline CDR1 is SGHTA and CDR2 FQGNSA. The CDR3 totals 13 residues. The CDR3 DNA sequence: TGTGCCAGCAGCTTTACAGGGGAAACTGAAGCTTTCTTT. It is translated as CASSFTGETEAFF.